Here is one T cell receptor (beta chain) with its context. Its antigen has not been determined. No per-base quality is available; no much larger clone lies one base away. The sample originates from a study of regulatory T cells in long-lasting Graves disease (dated by TCRdb to the early 2020s). Notes on the research overall: Persistent Graves' disease was defined as persistently positive TSH receptor autoantibodies together with antithyroid drug treatment for over 5 years. This study used TCR sequencing and RNA sequencing of peripheral blood to compare persistent Graves' disease patients against newly diagnosed Graves' disease patients. The study took place in China and was registered as a clinical trial. A total of some 33 samples were covered by TCR sequencing, comprising approximately 13 persistent and approximately 20 newly diagnosed Graves' disease patients. Antithyroid drugs had been taken for approximately 9.7 years on average by persistent Graves' disease patients in the clinical cohort.

V is trimmed back by 3 bases and J by 4 bases, and the junction contains 10 bases that no gene match accounts for. The CDR3 spans 17 residues, from the cysteine through the phenylalanine. Only the CDR3 portion is preserved as DNA: 51 bases, with reading frame beginning at the first base. According to the germline V gene, CDR1 reads SGHRS and CDR2 reads YFSETQ. What the research found in general, with its limitations: Preferential use of TRBV28, TRBJ1-2 and TRBJ2-5 was observed in persistent disease, whereas TRBV20-1 and TRBJ2-1 were favored in newly diagnosed disease. The study examined only peripheral blood because the primary lesion, thyroid tissue, could not be accessed. Persistent Graves' disease patients showed lower TCR Shannon entropy and fewer highly expanded clones than newly diagnosed patients, suggesting clonal expansion. As a limitation, the authors acknowledged that the small sample size may reduce accuracy. Sequencing and analysis were restricted to the TCR beta chain. Patients with persistent disease shared more public clonotypes (over 2,500) than newly diagnosed patients did (approximately 970).

Preparation of the library involved multiplex PCR. Sequencer: Illumina HiSeq 4000. CDR3 regions were amplified by Arm-PCR with iRepertoire HTBI primers to construct TCR beta libraries. PCR products were gel purified before sequencing. Per the original workflow: Gene usage analysis of CDR3 amino acid clonotypes relied on the 55 to 80 TRBV and 13 to 15 TRBJ segments identified across samples. COPE and FqMerger were used to merge the filtered high-quality paired reads into contigs. BLAST was used to align contigs to IMGT TRBV, TRBD and TRBJ reference genes, and CDR3 was defined according to IMGT. Highly expanded clones were defined as clonotypes with a frequency above 0.1%. Repertoire diversity was measured by Shannon entropy, and V-J evenness by the Gini coefficient. A clonotype was considered public if more than one individual shared it. TCRdb trimmed the raw reads at Q25, called clones with MiXCR and kept productive beta chains. Each CDR3 protein appears once, grouped with its most common genes and DNA. These V and J calls originate from TCRdb's pipeline instead of the authors' own analysis. A total of some 340,000 distinct CDR3 sequences appear in this sample, more than 20% of them only once. The ten largest clones take up approximately 27% of the sample.

Sample time point, as interpreted from the label and publication: persistent/refractory GD, antithyroid drugs over 5 years with positive TRAb. For both TCR sequencing and RNA sequencing, RNA was extracted from PBMCs using TRIzol. Graves' disease was diagnosed according to American Thyroid Association guidelines. Patients for the study were recruited at an endocrinology department in Xi'an, China. From each patient, 7.5 to 10 milliliters of peripheral blood was collected into an EDTA anticoagulant tube. Ficoll Paque Plus density gradient separation was used to isolate PBMCs, and no further T cell sorting was performed. RNA quality was checked with an Agilent 2100 Bioanalyzer and agarose gel, and concentration with a NanoDrop 2000.

Recombination joined TRBV5-1 with TRBJ1-3, with 10 central nucleotides matching TRBD1. The source was peripheral blood mononuclear cells (PBMCs), collected when the disease was refractory, from a patient treated with antithyroid drugs. This receptor was obtained from a woman aged 40-49 years with Graves disease. Donor details come from another sample of the same person, matched by shared clones. The CDR3: CASSSGTGVPLGNTIYF. The DNA sequence is TGCGCCAGCAGCTCTGGGACAGGGGTTCCGCTCGGAAACACCATATATTTT.